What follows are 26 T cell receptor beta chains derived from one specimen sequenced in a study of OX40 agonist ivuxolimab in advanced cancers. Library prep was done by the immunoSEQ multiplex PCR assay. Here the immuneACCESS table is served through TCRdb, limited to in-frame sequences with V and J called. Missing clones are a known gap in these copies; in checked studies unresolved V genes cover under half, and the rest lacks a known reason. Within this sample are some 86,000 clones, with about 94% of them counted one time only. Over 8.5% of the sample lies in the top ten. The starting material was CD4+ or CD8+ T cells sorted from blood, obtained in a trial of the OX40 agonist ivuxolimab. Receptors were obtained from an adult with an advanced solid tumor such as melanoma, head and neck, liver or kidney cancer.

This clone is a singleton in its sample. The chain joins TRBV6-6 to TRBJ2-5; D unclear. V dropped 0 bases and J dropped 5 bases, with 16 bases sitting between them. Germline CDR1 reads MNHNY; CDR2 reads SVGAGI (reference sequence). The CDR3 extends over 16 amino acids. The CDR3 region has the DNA TGTGCCAGCAGTTACTCCGTACAGAGTGGAATGGAGACCCAGTACTTC. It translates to CASSYSVQSGMETQYF.

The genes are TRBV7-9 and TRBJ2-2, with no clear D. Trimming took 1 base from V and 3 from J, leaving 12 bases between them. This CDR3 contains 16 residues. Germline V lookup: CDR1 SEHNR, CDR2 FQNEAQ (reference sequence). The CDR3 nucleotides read TGTGCCAGCAGCTTAGAGGGTTTGGCCTACACCGGGGAGCTGTTTTTT. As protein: CASSLEGLAYTGELFF.

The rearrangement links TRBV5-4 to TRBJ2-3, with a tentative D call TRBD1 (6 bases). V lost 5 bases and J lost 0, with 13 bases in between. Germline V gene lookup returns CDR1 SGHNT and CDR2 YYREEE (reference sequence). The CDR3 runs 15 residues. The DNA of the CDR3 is TGTGCCAGCAGAGAGGACAGCCAGAGCACAGATACGCAGTATTTT. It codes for CASREDSQSTDTQYF.

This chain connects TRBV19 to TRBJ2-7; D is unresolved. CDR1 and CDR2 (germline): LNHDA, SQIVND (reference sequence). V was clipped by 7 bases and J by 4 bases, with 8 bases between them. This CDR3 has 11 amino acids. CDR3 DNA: TGTGCCAGTAAGGGCATATACGAGCAGTACTTC. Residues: CASKGIYEQYF.

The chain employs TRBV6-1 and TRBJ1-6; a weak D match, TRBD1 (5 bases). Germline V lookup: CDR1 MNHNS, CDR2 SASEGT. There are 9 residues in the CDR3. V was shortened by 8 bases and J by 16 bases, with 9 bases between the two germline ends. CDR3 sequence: CASRDPLHF. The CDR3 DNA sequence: TGTGCCAGCCGGGACCCACTCCACTTT.

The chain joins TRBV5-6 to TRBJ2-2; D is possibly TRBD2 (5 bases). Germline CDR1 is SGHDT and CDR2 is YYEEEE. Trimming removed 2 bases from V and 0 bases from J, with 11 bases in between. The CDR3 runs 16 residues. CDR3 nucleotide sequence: TGTGCCAGCAGCTTAAACGGACTCGCGAACACCGGGGAGCTGTTTTTT. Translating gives CASSLNGLANTGELFF. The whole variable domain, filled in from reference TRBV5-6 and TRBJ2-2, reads DAGVTQSPTHLIKTRGQQVTLRCSPKSGHDTVSWYQQALGQGPQFIFQYYEEEERQRGNFPDRFSGHQFPNYSSELNVNALLLGDSALYLCASSLNGLANTGELFFGEGSRLTVL.

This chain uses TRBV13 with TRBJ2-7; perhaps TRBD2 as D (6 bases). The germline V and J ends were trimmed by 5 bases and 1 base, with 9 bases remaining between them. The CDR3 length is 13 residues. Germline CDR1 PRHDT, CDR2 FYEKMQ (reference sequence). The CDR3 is CASSQTSSYEQYF. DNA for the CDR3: TGTGCCAGCAGCCAGACTAGTTCCTACGAGCAGTACTTC. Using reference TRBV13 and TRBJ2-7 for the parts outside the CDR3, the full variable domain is AAGVIQSPRHLIKEKRETATLKCYPIPRHDTVYWYQQGPGQDPQFLISFYEKMQSDKGSIPDRFSAQQFSDYHSELNMSSLELGDSALYFCASSQTSSYEQYFGPGTRLTVT.

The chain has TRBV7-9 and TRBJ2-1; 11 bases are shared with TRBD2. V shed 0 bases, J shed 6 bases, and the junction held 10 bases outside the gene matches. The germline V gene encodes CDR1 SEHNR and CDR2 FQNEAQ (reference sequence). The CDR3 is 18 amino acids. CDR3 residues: CASSLAVAGGPEGNEQFF. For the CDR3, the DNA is TGTGCCAGCAGCTTAGCAGTAGCGGGGGGGCCCGAGGGCAATGAGCAGTTCTTC.

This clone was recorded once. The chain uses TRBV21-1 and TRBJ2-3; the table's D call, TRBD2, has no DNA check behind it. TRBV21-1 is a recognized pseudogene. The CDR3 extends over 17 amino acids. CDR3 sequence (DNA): TGTGCCAGCAGCCTCGTTCGGGGGCTAGCGGGAGCAGATACGCAGTATTTT. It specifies CASSLVRGLAGADTQYF.

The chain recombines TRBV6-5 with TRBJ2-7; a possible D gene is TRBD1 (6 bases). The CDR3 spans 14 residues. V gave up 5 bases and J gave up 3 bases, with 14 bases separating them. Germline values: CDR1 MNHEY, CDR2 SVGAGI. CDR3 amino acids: CASSPRGPYYEQYF. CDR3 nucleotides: TGTGCCAGCAGTCCCAGGGGTCCCTACTACGAGCAGTACTTC.

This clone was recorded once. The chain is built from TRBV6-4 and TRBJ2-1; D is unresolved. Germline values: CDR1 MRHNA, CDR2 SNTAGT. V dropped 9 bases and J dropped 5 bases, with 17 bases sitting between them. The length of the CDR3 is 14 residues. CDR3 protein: CASSLEASHNEQFF. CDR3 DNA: TGTGCCAGTTCTCTAGAGGCGTCCCACAATGAGCAGTTCTTC.

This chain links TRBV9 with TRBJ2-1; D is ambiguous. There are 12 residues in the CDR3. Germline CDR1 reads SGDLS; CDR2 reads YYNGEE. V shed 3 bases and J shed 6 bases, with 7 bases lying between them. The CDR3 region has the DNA TGTGCCAGCAGCGAACTCCCCAATGAGCAGTTCTTC. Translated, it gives CASSELPNEQFF.

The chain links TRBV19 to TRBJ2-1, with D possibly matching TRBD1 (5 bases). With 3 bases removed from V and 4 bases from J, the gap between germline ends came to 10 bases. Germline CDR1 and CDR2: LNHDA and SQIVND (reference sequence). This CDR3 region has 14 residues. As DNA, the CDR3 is TGTGCCAGTAGTATTGCCGCAGGGTACAATGAGCAGTTCTTC. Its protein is CASSIAAGYNEQFF.

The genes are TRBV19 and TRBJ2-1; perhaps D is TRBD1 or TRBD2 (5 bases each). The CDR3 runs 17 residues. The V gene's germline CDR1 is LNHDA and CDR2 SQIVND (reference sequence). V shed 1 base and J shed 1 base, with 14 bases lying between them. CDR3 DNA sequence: TGTGCCAGTAGTATAGTGTGGTTGGGGGAGTCCTACAATGAGCAGTTCTTC. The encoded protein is CASSIVWLGESYNEQFF.

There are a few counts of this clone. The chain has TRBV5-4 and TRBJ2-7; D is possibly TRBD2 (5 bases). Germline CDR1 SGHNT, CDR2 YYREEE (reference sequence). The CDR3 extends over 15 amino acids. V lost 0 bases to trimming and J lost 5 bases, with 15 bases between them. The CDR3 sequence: CASSLVGPGVDEQYF. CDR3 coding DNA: TGTGCCAGCAGCTTGGTTGGTCCCGGGGTGGACGAGCAGTACTTC.

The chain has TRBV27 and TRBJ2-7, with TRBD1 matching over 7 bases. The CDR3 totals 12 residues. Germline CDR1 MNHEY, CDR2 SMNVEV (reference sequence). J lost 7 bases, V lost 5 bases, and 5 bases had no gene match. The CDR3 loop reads CASSDRVREQYF. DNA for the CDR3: TGTGCCAGCAGTGACAGGGTGAGAGAGCAGTACTTC.

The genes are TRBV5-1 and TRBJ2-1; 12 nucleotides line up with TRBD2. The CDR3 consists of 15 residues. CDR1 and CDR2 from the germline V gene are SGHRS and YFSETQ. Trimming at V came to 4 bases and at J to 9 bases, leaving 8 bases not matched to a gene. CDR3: CASSLGLAGFTEQFF. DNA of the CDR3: TGCGCCAGCAGCCTCGGACTAGCGGGATTCACTGAGCAGTTCTTC.

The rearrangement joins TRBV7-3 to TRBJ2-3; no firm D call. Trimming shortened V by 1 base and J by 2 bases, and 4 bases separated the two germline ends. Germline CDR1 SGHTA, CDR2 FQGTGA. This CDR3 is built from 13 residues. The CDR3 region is CASSLSPTDTQYF. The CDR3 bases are TGTGCCAGCAGCTTAAGCCCCACAGATACGCAGTATTTT.

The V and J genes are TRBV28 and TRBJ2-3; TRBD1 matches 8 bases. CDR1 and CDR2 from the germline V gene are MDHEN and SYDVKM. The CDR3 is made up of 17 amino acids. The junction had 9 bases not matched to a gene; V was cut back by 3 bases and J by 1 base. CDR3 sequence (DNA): TGTGCCAGCAGTTTTGGAGGTGAGACAGGGGGCACAGATACGCAGTATTTT. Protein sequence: CASSFGGETGGTDTQYF. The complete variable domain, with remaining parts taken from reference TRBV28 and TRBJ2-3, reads DVKVTQSSRYLVKRTGEKVFLECVQDMDHENMFWYRQDPGLGLRLIYFSYDVKMKEKGDIPEGYSVSREKKERFSLILESASTNQTSMYLCASSFGGETGGTDTQYFGPGTRLTVL.

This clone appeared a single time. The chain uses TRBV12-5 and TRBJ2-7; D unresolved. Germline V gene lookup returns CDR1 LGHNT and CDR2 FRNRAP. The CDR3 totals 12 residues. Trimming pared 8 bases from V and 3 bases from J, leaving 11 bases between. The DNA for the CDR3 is TGTGCTAGTTTGGCAGAGAGCTACGAGCAGTACTTC. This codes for CASLAESYEQYF.

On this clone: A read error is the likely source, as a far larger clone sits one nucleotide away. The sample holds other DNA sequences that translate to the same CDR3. CDR3: CASSQGRTGLNTEAFF. Here the CDR3 DNA reads TGCGCCAGCAGCCAAGGTCGGACAGGTTTGAATACTGAAGCTTTCTTT. This chain links TRBV4-1 with TRBJ1-1; 7 bases line up with TRBD1. The CDR3 sequence is 16 residues long. Per the germline V gene, CDR1 is MGHRA and CDR2 is YSYEKL.

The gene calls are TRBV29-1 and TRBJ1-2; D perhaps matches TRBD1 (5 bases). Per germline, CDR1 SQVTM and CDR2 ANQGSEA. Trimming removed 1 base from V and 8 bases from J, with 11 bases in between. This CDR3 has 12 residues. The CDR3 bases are TGCAGCGTTGAAGGGCAGGGAGCAGGCTACACCTTC. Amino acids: CSVEGQGAGYTF.

In nucleotides, the CDR3 is TGTGCCAGCAGCTTAGACCGGGGGCTGCAAGAGACCCAGTACTTC. Protein product: CASSLDRGLQETQYF. V is TRBV7-9 and J is TRBJ2-5, with D perhaps assigned TRBD1 or TRBD2 (6 bases each). Germline V gene sequence: CDR1 SEHNR, CDR2 FQNEAQ (reference sequence). The CDR3 covers 15 residues. V shed 1 base and J shed 2 bases, with 11 bases lying between them. Based on the CDR3 plus reference TRBV7-9 and TRBJ2-5, the full variable domain is DTGVSQNPRHKITKRGQNVTFRCDPISEHNRLYWYRQTLGQGPEFLTYFQNEAQLEKSRLLSDRFSAERPKGSFSTLEIQRTEQGDSAMYLCASSLDRGLQETQYFGPGTRLLVL.

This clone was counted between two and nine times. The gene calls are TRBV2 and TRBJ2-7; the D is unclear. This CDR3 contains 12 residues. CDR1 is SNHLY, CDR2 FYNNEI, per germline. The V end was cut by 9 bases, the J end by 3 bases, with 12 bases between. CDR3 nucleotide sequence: TGTGCCAGTTCCGGGTCCTTCTACGAGCAGTACTTC. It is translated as CASSGSFYEQYF.

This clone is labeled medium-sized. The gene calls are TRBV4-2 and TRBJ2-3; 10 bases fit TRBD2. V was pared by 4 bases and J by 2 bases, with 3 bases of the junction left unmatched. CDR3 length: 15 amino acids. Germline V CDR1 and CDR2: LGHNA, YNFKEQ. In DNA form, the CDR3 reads TGTGCCAGCAGCCCCGGGACTAGCGACACAGATACGCAGTATTTT. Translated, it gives CASSPGTSDTDTQYF.

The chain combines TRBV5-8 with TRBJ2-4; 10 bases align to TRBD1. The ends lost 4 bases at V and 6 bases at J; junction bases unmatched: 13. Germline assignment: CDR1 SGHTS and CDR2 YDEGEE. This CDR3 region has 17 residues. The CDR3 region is CASSPPVGQGWLNIQYF. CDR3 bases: TGTGCCAGCAGCCCCCCGGTGGGACAGGGGTGGTTAAACATTCAGTACTTC.